A single sample is the source of the 25 T cell receptor beta chains below, sequenced in a study of blood T cell repertoires in COVID-19. TCRdb's copy holds only in-frame clones and misses some; the assay was immunoSEQ multiplex PCR. The data show fewer than 350,000 clones, approximately 88% seen once. Input material: peripheral blood. The receptors shown here come from a woman aged 25 to 39 with COVID-19, enrolled during active disease.

The V gene is TRBV19, the J gene TRBJ2-2; D is possibly TRBD2 (5 bases). This CDR3 has 13 amino acids. V gave up 3 bases and J gave up 3 bases, with 5 bases separating them. Germline CDR1 and CDR2: LNHDA and SQIVND (reference sequence). CDR3 protein: CASSMGDTGELFF. Written as DNA, the CDR3 is TGTGCCAGTAGTATGGGAGACACCGGGGAGCTGTTTTTT.

V is TRBV3-1 (or the pseudogene TRBV3-2) and J is TRBJ1-1, with 7 bases fitting TRBD1. Looked up from germline, CDR1 is LGHDT and CDR2 is YNNKEL (reference sequence). CDR3 length equals 14 residues. With V trimmed by 4 bases and J by 10 bases, 12 bases remained unmatched. The CDR3 is CASSPRIGQAAAFF. The CDR3 DNA is TGTGCCAGCAGCCCCCGGATCGGACAGGCTGCAGCTTTCTTT.

This chain links TRBV4-1 with TRBJ2-1, with 8 positions matching TRBD2. Germline-derived CDR1 and CDR2 are MGHRA and YSYEKL. The CDR3 runs 18 residues. With V trimmed by 2 bases and J by 6 bases, 15 bases remained unmatched. The CDR3 region is CASSQLLARGDTGNEQFF. The DNA for the CDR3 is TGCGCCAGCAGCCAACTCCTGGCGCGGGGGGACACGGGCAATGAGCAGTTCTTC.

The chain combines TRBV6-5 with TRBJ2-3; maybe TRBD1 (6 bases). V was shortened by 7 bases and J by 0 bases, with 14 bases between the two germline ends. CDR1 is MNHEY and CDR2 is SVGAGI in the germline V gene. CDR3 length equals 15 residues. The CDR3 region is CASTHMGASTDTQYF. In DNA form, the CDR3 reads TGTGCCAGCACCCATATGGGGGCTAGCACAGATACGCAGTATTTT.

The chain recombines TRBV29-1 with TRBJ1-2; unclear D gene. V lost 1 base to trimming and J lost 4 bases, with 19 bases between them. The CDR3 totals 16 residues. CDR1 is SQVTM and CDR2 is ANQGSEA in the germline V gene. The CDR3 protein is CSVEGPNFSIGYGYTF. The CDR3 nucleotides read TGCAGCGTTGAAGGCCCAAATTTCTCGATCGGCTATGGCTACACCTTC.

The genes are TRBV11-2 and TRBJ1-2; 9 bases match TRBD1. V dropped 1 base and J dropped 4; count of bases not matched to a gene: 4. Germline assignment: CDR1 SGHAT and CDR2 FQNNGV. CDR3 length: 15 amino acids. CDR3 sequence reads: CASSLAGTGSYGYTF. The DNA of the CDR3 is TGTGCCAGCAGCTTAGCCGGGACAGGGTCCTATGGCTACACCTTC. Full variable domain (missing parts from reference TRBV11-2 and TRBJ1-2): EAGVAQSPRYKIIEKRQSVAFWCNPISGHATLYWYQQILGQGPKLLIQFQNNGVVDDSQLPKDRFSAERLKGVDSTLKIQPAKLEDSAVYLCASSLAGTGSYGYTFGSGTRLTVV.

The chain couples TRBV28 to TRBJ1-2; 8 nucleotides line up with TRBD1. With V trimmed by 0 bases and J by 5 bases, 2 bases remained unmatched. Germline V lookup: CDR1 MDHEN, CDR2 SYDVKM. The CDR3 covers 14 residues. As DNA, the CDR3 is TGTGCCAGCAGTTTATGGACAGGGGTATATGGCTACACCTTC. Its protein product is CASSLWTGVYGYTF.

This sequence joins TRBV21-1 and TRBJ1-2; no DNA check was done on the table's D call, TRBD1. TRBV21-1 is noted as a pseudogene. The CDR3 totals 12 residues. CDR3 DNA: TGTGCCAGCAGATGGGGGCAATATGGCTACACCTTC. It codes for CASRWGQYGYTF.

CDR3 sequence: CASSLTLDNEQFF. CDR3 coding DNA: TGTGCCAGCAGCTTAACACTAGACAATGAGCAGTTCTTC. This sequence joins TRBV7-3 and TRBJ2-1; a possible D gene is TRBD2 (5 bases). The V gene's germline CDR1 is SGHTA and CDR2 FQGTGA. This CDR3 is 13 amino acids long. V gave up 0 bases and J gave up 5 bases, with 5 bases separating them.

This chain's CDR3 is CASSPFRWGASYGYTF. The DNA of the CDR3 is TGTGCCAGCAGTCCCTTCAGATGGGGCGCCAGCTATGGCTACACCTTC. The J gene is TRBJ1-2, the V gene TRBV7-9, with a possible D match to TRBD1 (5 bases). CDR3 length: 16 residues. CDR1 and CDR2 (germline): SEHNR, FQNEAQ (reference sequence). V lost 6 bases to trimming and J lost 4 bases, with 21 bases between them. The complete variable domain, with remaining parts taken from reference TRBV7-9 and TRBJ1-2, reads DTGVSQNPRHKITKRGQNVTFRCDPISEHNRLYWYRQTLGQGPEFLTYFQNEAQLEKSRLLSDRFSAERPKGSFSTLEIQRTEQGDSAMYLCASSPFRWGASYGYTFGSGTRLTVV.

This rearrangement joins TRBV6-1 to TRBJ1-4, with 10 bases aligning to TRBD1. CDR1 is MNHNS, CDR2 SASEGT, per germline. The CDR3 consists of 14 residues. J gave up 5 bases and V 3 bases, and 0 bases lay outside the gene matches. In DNA, the CDR3 is TGTGCCAGCAGTGAGGGACAGGGGAATGAAAAACTGTTTTTT. Translating it yields CASSEGQGNEKLFF.

The chain employs TRBV9 and TRBJ2-3, with TRBD2 as a possible D gene (6 bases). Germline values: CDR1 SGDLS, CDR2 YYNGEE. The CDR3 contains 15 residues. Trimming shortened V by 0 bases and J by 2 bases, and 10 bases separated the two germline ends. In DNA, the CDR3 is TGTGCCAGCAGCGTAGAGTGGGGACTCACAGATACGCAGTATTTT. Its protein product is CASSVEWGLTDTQYF.

This clone was seen at least ten times. This chain links TRBV19 with TRBJ1-3; maybe TRBD1 (5 bases). The CDR3 extends over 13 amino acids. With 4 bases removed from V and 3 bases from J, the gap between germline ends came to 7 bases. Germline CDR1 reads LNHDA; CDR2 reads SQIVND (reference sequence). The CDR3 DNA follows: TGTGCCAGTAGTACAGGGTTTGGAAACACCATATATTTT. This encodes CASSTGFGNTIYF.

The chain couples TRBV4-1 to TRBJ2-7; 7 bases fit TRBD1. This CDR3 has 15 residues. V lost 4 bases, J lost 2 bases, and 8 bases stayed unmatched. Per germline, CDR1 MGHRA and CDR2 YSYEKL. The CDR3 nucleotides are TGCGCCAGCAGCCCGACAGGGTTATCACCCTACGAGCAGTACGTC. The encoded protein is CASSPTGLSPYEQYV.

The genes are TRBV9 and TRBJ1-4, with 7 bases matching TRBD1. The germline V gene encodes CDR1 SGDLS and CDR2 YYNGEE. This CDR3 spans 16 amino acids. V was pared by 4 bases and J by 5 bases, with 11 bases of the junction left unmatched. CDR3 DNA sequence: TGTGCCAGCAGCCCGGGGACAGCTCGGATCAATGAAAAACTGTTTTTT. Translating it yields CASSPGTARINEKLFF.

This clone has only one observation. The V call is TRBV5-6, the J call TRBJ2-1; D gene unclear. Germline loops: CDR1 SGHDT, CDR2 YYEEEE. V was pared by 0 bases and J by 5 bases, with 3 bases between. This CDR3 region has 12 residues. The CDR3 is CASSLADNEQFF. In DNA form, the CDR3 reads TGTGCCAGCAGCTTGGCAGACAATGAGCAGTTCTTC.

The chain is built from TRBV7-2 and TRBJ2-1; 14 positions agree with TRBD2. The V and J ends lost 0 bases and 3 bases, in that order; junction bases with no gene match: 7. The CDR3 length is 19 residues. In germline, CDR1 is SGHTA, CDR2 FQGNSA. CDR3 coding DNA: TGTGCCAGCAGCTTAGCCCCGGGACTAGCGGGGGCCCTCTACAATGAGCAGTTCTTC. Amino acid sequence: CASSLAPGLAGALYNEQFF.

In its sample, this clone was seen once. The rearrangement uses TRBV5-1 and TRBJ2-7, with 8 bases identical to TRBD2. The CDR3 has 13 residues. Germline V gene sequence: CDR1 SGHRS, CDR2 YFSETQ. The ends lost 0 bases at V and 6 bases at J; junction bases unmatched: 2. The CDR3 region is CASSLVAGGEQYV. In DNA, the CDR3 is TGCGCCAGCAGCTTGGTTGCGGGGGGCGAGCAGTACGTC.

This chain joins TRBV25-1 and TRBJ1-2, with TRBD1 as a possible D gene (6 bases). CDR3 length: 15 residues. Trimming cost V 3 bases and J 8 bases, with 19 bases left between them. Germline CDR1 and CDR2: MGHDK and SYGVNS. CDR3 nucleotide sequence: TGTGCCAGCAGTGACCCCGGGACACCTTTAGAAGGCTACACCTTC. Its translation is CASSDPGTPLEGYTF.

This sequence joins TRBV7-6 and TRBJ1-5, with 7 bases identical to TRBD1. V lost 1 base, J lost 1 base, and 7 bases stayed unmatched. This CDR3 has 17 amino acids. CDR1 SGHVS and CDR2 FNYEAQ come from the germline V gene. The CDR3 reads CASSLGQGPFSNQPQHF. In DNA, the CDR3 is TGTGCCAGCAGCTTAGGACAGGGTCCTTTCAGCAATCAGCCCCAGCATTTT.

V usage is TRBV18 and J usage is TRBJ1-2; TRBD1 matches at 9 bases. Germline CDR1 KGHSH, CDR2 LQKENI. The CDR3 is 14 residues long. V was clipped by 6 bases and J by 8 bases; unmatched bases: 10. Here the CDR3 reads CASSPSQGAEGYTF. DNA for the CDR3: TGTGCCAGCTCTCCGTCACAGGGGGCGGAAGGCTACACCTTC.

CDR3 in amino acids: CASRSGTSFYNEQFF. As DNA, the CDR3 is TGTGCCAGCAGGTCCGGGACTAGCTTTTACAATGAGCAGTTCTTC. This chain links TRBV7-8 with TRBJ2-1; 9 bases align to TRBD2. Germline loops: CDR1 SGHVS, CDR2 FQNEAQ. J was trimmed by 4 bases and V by 6 bases; bases with no gene match: 7. CDR3 length: 15 residues.

The chain employs TRBV15 and TRBJ2-2; 8 nucleotides agree with TRBD1. This CDR3 region has 13 residues. The germline V gene has CDR1 LNHNV and CDR2 YYDKDF (reference sequence). The V and J ends lost 5 bases and 5 bases, in that order; junction bases with no gene match: 1. DNA of the CDR3: TGTGCCACCAGCCGGACAGGGACCGGGGAGCTGTTTTTT. It yields the protein CATSRTGTGELFF. Drawing the rest from reference TRBV15 and TRBJ2-2, the complete variable domain is DAMVIQNPRYQVTQFGKPVTLSCSQTLNHNVMYWYQQKSSQAPKLLFHYYDKDFNNEADTPDNFQSRRPNTSFCFLDIRSPGLGDTAMYLCATSRTGTGELFFGEGSRLTVL.

This clone was seen only a few times. The chain couples TRBV6-2 or TRBV6-3 to TRBJ1-1; D gene uncertain. The V gene lost 2 bases and the J gene lost 2 bases, with 6 bases spanning the gap. This CDR3 contains 13 residues. Germline CDR1 MNHEY, CDR2 SVGEGT. CDR3 DNA: TGTGCCAGCAGTTACGACTCTAACACTGAAGCTTTCTTT. Protein product: CASSYDSNTEAFF.

This sequence joins TRBV7-9 and TRBJ2-6; TRBD2 matches 7 bases. Losses at the gene ends were 4 bases for V and 2 bases for J; bases not matched to a gene: 5. CDR1 is SEHNR and CDR2 is FQNEAQ in the germline V gene (reference sequence). The CDR3 runs 16 residues. The DNA for the CDR3 is TGTGCCAGCAGCTACCCGCGGGGGACTGGGGCCAACGTCCTGACTTTC. It yields the protein CASSYPRGTGANVLTF.